The source of this T cell receptor beta chain is a study of beta chain features in type 1 diabetes. Germline CDR1 is SNHLY and CDR2 is FYNNEI. CDR3 length: 14 amino acids. Between the trimmed V and J ends, which lost 1 base and 5 bases, there was a span of 9 bases. Sequencing targeted expressed TCRB transcripts, as all isolated RNA had been reverse transcribed. A few million reads, on average, came from each naive, central memory and regulatory T cell sample. Only in-frame clones appear in the TCRdb table, and some are missing; sequencing was by immunoSEQ multiplex PCR. The data hold 130,000 to 150,000 clones, with 10% to 15% observed a single time. Overall study findings and caveats: Shortening that was moderate but significant affected the TCRB CDR3s of Type 1 diabetes patients in all four CD4+ subsets.

Details on this clone: Its antigen is undetermined.

Sequencing used central memory CD4+ T cells from blood. The receptor comes from a man between 18 and 35 years old with type 1 diabetes. This chain joins TRBV2 and TRBJ1-5; D call uncertain. The CDR3: CASSEDVADQPQHF. The CDR3 coding sequence is TGTGCCAGCAGTGAAGACGTCGCCGATCAGCCCCAGCATTTT.